This TCR beta chain was recovered during a study of tumor and adjacent non-tumor tissue in lung cancer. Study-level results: Tumor repertoires had a smaller top 100 clone share than normal lung.

A word on this clonotype: The antigen remains undetermined.

Germline V gene sequence: CDR1 DFQATT, CDR2 SNEGSKA (reference sequence). The CDR3 is 13 residues long. With V trimmed by 6 bases and J by 10 bases, 13 bases remained unmatched. RNA was extracted from bulk tissue without any cell sorting. Between August and November 2014, newly diagnosed, chemotherapy-naive lung cancer patients underwent thoracic surgery in China. The library came from three nested PCR rounds adapted from ARM-PCR protocols. TCRdb reanalysed the multiplex PCR reads using MiXCR and keeps one entry per CDR3 protein. Among approximately 110,000 distinct CDR3 sequences, approximately 71% were seen once, and the ten largest hold 37%.

The specimen sequenced was lung tumor tissue. The origin of this receptor is an older woman with non-small cell lung cancer. The gene calls are TRBV20-1 and TRBJ2-3; 7 bases line up with TRBD2. The CDR3 reads CSAPAGSTDAQYF. In DNA form, the CDR3 reads TGCAGTGCCCCAGCGGGAAGCACGGATGCGCAGTATTTT.